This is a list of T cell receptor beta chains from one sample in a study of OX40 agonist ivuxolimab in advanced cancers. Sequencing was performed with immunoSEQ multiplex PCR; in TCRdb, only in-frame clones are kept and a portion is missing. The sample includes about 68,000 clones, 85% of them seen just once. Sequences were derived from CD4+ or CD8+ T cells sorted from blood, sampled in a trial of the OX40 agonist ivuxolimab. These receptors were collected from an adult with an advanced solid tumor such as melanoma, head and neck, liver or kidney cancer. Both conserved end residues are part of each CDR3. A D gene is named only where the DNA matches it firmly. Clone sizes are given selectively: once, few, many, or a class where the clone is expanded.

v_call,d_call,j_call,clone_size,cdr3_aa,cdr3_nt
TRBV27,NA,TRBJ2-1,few,CASSLSVAGYNEQFF,TGTGCCAGCAGTTTATCCGTAGCTGGGTACAATGAGCAGTTCTTC
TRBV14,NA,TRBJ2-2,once,CASSPQYGELFF,TGTGCCAGCAGCCCCCAATACGGGGAGCTGTTTTTT
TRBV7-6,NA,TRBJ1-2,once,CASSFPGGYGYTF,TGTGCCAGCAGTTTCCCGGGGGGCTATGGCTACACCTTC
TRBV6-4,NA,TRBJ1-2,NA,CASSDGNGYTF,TGTGCCAGCAGTGACGGGAATGGCTACACCTTC
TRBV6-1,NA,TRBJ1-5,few,CASSEVRRQPQHF,TGTGCCAGCAGTGAAGTCCGGCGGCAGCCCCAGCATTTT
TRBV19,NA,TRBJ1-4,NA,CASSPRSGKSNEKLFF,TGTGCCAGTAGTCCAAGGAGTGGGAAAAGTAATGAAAAACTGTTTTTT
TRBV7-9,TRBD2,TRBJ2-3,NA,CASSRTSGGVGTDTQYF,TGTGCCAGCAGCCGGACTAGCGGGGGGGTTGGCACAGATACGCAGTATTTT
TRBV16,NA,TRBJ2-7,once,CASSPTGNEQYF,TGTGCCAGCAGCCCCACAGGGAACGAGCAGTACTTC
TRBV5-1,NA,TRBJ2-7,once,CASSGQTYEQYF,TGCGCCAGCAGCGGGCAGACCTACGAGCAGTACTTC
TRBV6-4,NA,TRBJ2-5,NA,CASSDLPGETQYF,TGTGCCAGCAGTGACTTACCGGGAGAGACCCAGTACTTC
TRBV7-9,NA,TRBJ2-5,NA,CASSLGWGRETQYF,TGTGCCAGCAGCTTAGGGTGGGGGAGAGAGACCCAGTACTTC
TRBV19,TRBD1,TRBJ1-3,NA,CASSTQRTGGGNTIYF,TGTGCCAGTAGTACCCAACGGACAGGCGGAGGGAACACCATATATTTT
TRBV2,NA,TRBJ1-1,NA,CASRNGGTANTEAFF,TGTGCCAGCCGCAACGGAGGGACGGCGAACACTGAAGCTTTCTTT